A single sample is the source of the 18 T cell receptor beta chains below, sequenced in a study of blood T cell repertoires in COVID-19. Repertoires were generated with immunoSEQ multiplex PCR, while TCRdb's copy carries only in-frame clones and drops some. Of 250,000 to 350,000 clones listed, 87% are singletons. Sequences were obtained from peripheral blood. These TCRs come from a woman in her fifties or sixties who had recovered from COVID-19.

The chain recombines TRBV30 with TRBJ1-5; no clear D gene. Per germline, CDR1 GTSNPN and CDR2 SVGIG (reference sequence). The CDR3 is made up of 13 amino acids. Trimming left V 0 bases short and J 10 bases short, with 13 bases between. The CDR3 is CAWSVGGSRPQHF. In nucleotides, the CDR3 is TGTGCCTGGAGTGTAGGCGGTAGCCGTCCCCAGCATTTT.

The rearrangement uses TRBV6-5 and TRBJ2-1; TRBD2 agrees at 8 bases. Germline V lookup: CDR1 MNHEY, CDR2 SVGAGI. With V trimmed by 6 bases and J by 7 bases, 8 bases remained unmatched. The CDR3 is made up of 14 amino acids. Here the CDR3 reads CASSGGGRLNEQFF. For the CDR3, the DNA is TGTGCCAGCAGCGGGGGGGGCAGGCTAAATGAGCAGTTCTTC.

The chain uses TRBV27 and TRBJ2-1; tentatively, D is TRBD1 (6 bases). V lost 1 base and J lost 4, with 11 bases in between. CDR1 and CDR2 from the germline V gene are MNHEY and SMNVEV (reference sequence). This CDR3 is built from 15 residues. The CDR3 protein is CASSLWQGLYNEQFF. In nucleotides, the CDR3 is TGTGCCAGCAGTTTATGGCAGGGGCTGTACAATGAGCAGTTCTTC.

This clone came up once. The V call is TRBV3-1 (or the pseudogene TRBV3-2), the J call TRBJ1-2; D ambiguous. This CDR3 region has 15 residues. Germline CDR1 is LGHDT and CDR2 is YNNKEL (reference sequence). The V and J ends lost 0 bases and 3 bases respectively, with 11 bases between them. This CDR3 is CASSQDRGSDYGYTF. As DNA, the CDR3 is TGTGCCAGCAGCCAAGACCGCGGCAGCGACTATGGCTACACCTTC.

V usage is TRBV5-1 and J usage is TRBJ1-1; D unclear. CDR3 length: 13 residues. Deletions cut 1 base from V and 2 bases from J, with 6 bases between. Germline CDR1 reads SGHRS; CDR2 reads YFSETQ. The CDR3 sequence: CASSLTTNTEAFF. For the CDR3, the DNA is TGCGCCAGCAGCTTGACTACTAACACTGAAGCTTTCTTT. Complete variable domain (other parts from reference TRBV5-1 and TRBJ1-1): KAGVTQTPRYLIKTRGQQVTLSCSPISGHRSVSWYQQTPGQGLQFLFEYFSETQRNKGNFPGRFSGRQFSNSRSEMNVSTLELGDSALYLCASSLTTNTEAFFGQGTRLTVV.

This clone showed up just a few times. This chain uses TRBV5-1 with TRBJ1-2; D gene uncertain. The CDR3 consists of 13 residues. Germline lookup yields CDR1 SGHRS and CDR2 YFSETQ. V lost 5 bases, J lost 5 bases, and 13 bases lay in between. CDR3 region: CASSFIGLYGYTF. CDR3 DNA: TGCGCCAGCAGTTTCATTGGACTTTATGGCTACACCTTC.

This clone showed up just a few times. The sample holds other DNA sequences that translate to the same CDR3. The rearrangement uses TRBV29-1 and TRBJ1-2; D gene unclear. Germline V lookup: CDR1 SQVTM, CDR2 ANQGSEA. The CDR3 covers 11 residues. V was clipped by 7 bases and J by 2 bases, with 8 bases between them. The CDR3: CSGEMNYGYTF. CDR3 DNA sequence: TGCAGCGGGGAGATGAACTATGGCTACACCTTC.

This rearrangement joins TRBV6-4 to TRBJ2-7, with D hard to call. CDR3 length: 13 residues. The V and J ends lost 3 bases and 6 bases respectively, with 12 bases between them. Germline V gene sequence: CDR1 MRHNA, CDR2 SNTAGT. The CDR3 here is CASSDISVGEQYF. The CDR3 DNA sequence: TGTGCCAGCAGTGATATCAGCGTCGGCGAGCAGTACTTC.

This clone came up once. V is TRBV29-1 and J is TRBJ2-5; D is possibly TRBD2 (5 bases). Trimming cost V 0 bases and J 4 bases, with 9 bases left between them. This CDR3 has 13 residues. Germline V gives CDR1 SQVTM, CDR2 ANQGSEA. The CDR3 coding sequence is TGCAGCGTTGAAGAGTCTCGGGGAGAGACCCAGTACTTC. Its protein product is CSVEESRGETQYF.

With regard to this clone: This same CDR3 is encoded by further DNA sequences in the sample. The rearrangement joins TRBV7-9 to TRBJ1-1, with D unclear. Trimming pared 5 bases from V and 4 bases from J, leaving 8 bases between. The germline V gene has CDR1 SEHNR and CDR2 FQNEAQ (reference sequence). This CDR3 is 12 amino acids long. For the CDR3, the DNA is TGTGCCAGCAGCCCGGGTGGCACTGAAGCTTTCTTT. This encodes CASSPGGTEAFF. Using reference TRBV7-9 and TRBJ1-1 for the parts outside the CDR3, the full variable domain is DTGVSQNPRHKITKRGQNVTFRCDPISEHNRLYWYRQTLGQGPEFLTYFQNEAQLEKSRLLSDRFSAERPKGSFSTLEIQRTEQGDSAMYLCASSPGGTEAFFGQGTRLTVV.

CDR3 nucleotide sequence: TGTGCCAGCAGCACAGCACCGACAGGGGGCGATGAAGCTTTCTTT. Translated: CASSTAPTGGDEAFF. This chain links TRBV9 with TRBJ1-1; 10 positions agree with TRBD1. CDR1 is SGDLS, CDR2 YYNGEE, per germline. V lost 4 bases to trimming and J lost 7 bases; unmatched junction nucleotides: 10. This CDR3 is 15 amino acids long.

The gene calls are TRBV20-1 and TRBJ1-6; D uncertain. Trimming cost V 3 bases and J 0 bases, with 9 bases left between them. Germline V gene sequence: CDR1 DFQATT, CDR2 SNEGSKA (reference sequence). The CDR3 consists of 15 residues. CDR3 coding DNA: TGCAGTGCTAGTGAAGCGAGCTCCTATAATTCACCCCTCCACTTT. Translating it yields CSASEASSYNSPLHF.

Points on this clone: This sample also contains other DNA sequences that code for the same CDR3. The chain uses TRBV19 and TRBJ1-5, with a weak D call TRBD1 (5 bases). V dropped 9 bases and J dropped 2 bases, with 11 bases sitting between them. Per the germline V gene, CDR1 is LNHDA and CDR2 is SQIVND (reference sequence). The CDR3 spans 13 residues. In nucleotides, the CDR3 is TGTGCCAGCACAGGTATGGGCAATCAGCCCCAGCATTTT. This sequence encodes CASTGMGNQPQHF.

The chain employs TRBV6-6 and TRBJ1-6; D remains ambiguous. V was pared by 0 bases and J by 15 bases, with 9 bases between. Germline V gene sequence: CDR1 MNHNY, CDR2 SVGAGI (reference sequence). The CDR3 loop spans 12 amino acids. CDR3 in amino acids: CASSYSLIILHF. The CDR3 DNA is TGTGCCAGCAGTTACTCACTTATTATCCTCCACTTT.

The V call is TRBV24-1, the J call TRBJ2-1; 7 positions agree with TRBD2. The length of the CDR3 is 15 residues. Germline V gene lookup returns CDR1 KGHDR and CDR2 SFDVKD. Losses at the gene ends were 0 bases for V and 6 bases for J; bases not matched to a gene: 4. The CDR3 DNA follows: TGTGCCACCAGTGATTTGAAGCGGGGAGTCAATGAGCAGTTCTTC. It is translated as CATSDLKRGVNEQFF.

The rearrangement links TRBV5-4 to TRBJ2-4; tentative D call: TRBD1 (6 bases). V was trimmed by 5 bases and J by 7 bases, leaving 16 bases between them. The CDR3 consists of 14 residues. The germline gives CDR1 SGHNT, CDR2 YYREEE (reference sequence). CDR3 bases: TGTGCCAGCAGAACAGGGTCCTCGGAGAACATTCAGTACTTC. Amino acids: CASRTGSSENIQYF.

The table lists this clone with a count of one. The chain has TRBV6-2 or TRBV6-3 and TRBJ2-1; 7 bases are shared with TRBD2. The germline gives CDR1 MNHEY, CDR2 SVGEGT. V shed 3 bases and J 4 bases; nucleotides not matched to a gene: 12. CDR3 length: 17 residues. CDR3 protein: CASSYTVRDGGYNEQFF. The CDR3, as DNA: TGTGCCAGCAGTTATACTGTAAGGGACGGGGGGTACAATGAGCAGTTCTTC.

The chain recombines TRBV6-1 with TRBJ2-3, with a weak D call TRBD2 (5 bases). Germline assignment: CDR1 MNHNS and CDR2 SASEGT. The CDR3 has 16 amino acids. V was shortened by 4 bases and J by 4 bases, with 18 bases between the two germline ends. CDR3 nucleotide sequence: TGTGCCAGCAGTGGTCGTGCGAGGGCCTTGCCAGATACGCAGTATTTT. This translates into CASSGRARALPDTQYF.